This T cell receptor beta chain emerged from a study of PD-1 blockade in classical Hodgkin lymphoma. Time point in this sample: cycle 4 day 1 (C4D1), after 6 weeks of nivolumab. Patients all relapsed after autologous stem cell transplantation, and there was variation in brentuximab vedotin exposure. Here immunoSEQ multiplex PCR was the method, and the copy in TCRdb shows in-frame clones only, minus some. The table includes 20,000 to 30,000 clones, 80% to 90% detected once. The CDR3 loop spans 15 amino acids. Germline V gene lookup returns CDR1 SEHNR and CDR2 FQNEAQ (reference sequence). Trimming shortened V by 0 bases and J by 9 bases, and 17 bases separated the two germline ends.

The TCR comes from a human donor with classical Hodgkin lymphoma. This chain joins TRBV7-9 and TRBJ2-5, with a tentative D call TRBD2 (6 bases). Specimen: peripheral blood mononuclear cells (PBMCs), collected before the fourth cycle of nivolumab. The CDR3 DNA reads TGTGCCAGCAGCTTAGCGCAGGCTCCCTCGGGGGCCCAGTACTTC. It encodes CASSLAQAPSGAQYF.